This T cell receptor (beta chain) was found in a study of patients and donors after allogeneic stem cell transplantation. TCRdb used MiXCR to reprocess the RT-PCR reads, holding one entry per CDR3 protein. Of approximately 10,000 distinct CDR3 sequences listed, around 5.9% are singletons. Per the germline V gene, CDR1 is SGHNT and CDR2 is YENEEA. J lost 7 bases, V lost 9 bases, and 10 bases had no gene match. The CDR3 totals 15 residues. This clonotype appeared many times. The specimen sequenced was blood, either unsorted or a sorted T cell fraction (not recorded which). The J gene is TRBJ2-1, the V gene TRBV11-3; 12 positions agree with TRBD1. This clonotype originated in a human donor who was either an allogeneic HSCT recipient or a stem cell or donor lymphocyte infusion donor (not recorded which). It is not recorded whose cells these are; they may come from a transplant donor. DNA of the CDR3: TGTGCCAGTTCCGACCGGGACAGGGGGCATAATGAGCAGTTCTTC. This encodes CASSDRDRGHNEQFF. Full variable domain (missing parts from reference TRBV11-3 and TRBJ2-1): EAGVVQSPRYKIIEKKQPVAFWCNPISGHNTLYWYLQNLGQGPELLIRYENEEAVDDSQLPKDRFSAERLKGVDSTLKIQPAELGDSAVYLCASSDRDRGHNEQFFGPGTRLTVL.